This T cell receptor (beta chain) came from a study of blood T cell repertoires in COVID-19. Study summary: Acute-phase and convalescent COVID-19 samples originated in the United States, Italy and Spain. PBMCs, B-cell-depleted T cells, or T cells were the source of the cDNA or gDNA that made up the material.

In the authors' methods: By means of reference gene primer amplification, nucleated cell counts were estimated. TCRdb's table, derived via immunoSEQ multiplex PCR, lists solely in-frame clones and lacks some. D and trimming were read from the DNA, whereas the V and J calls and clone size are those reported in that table. The table records some 120,000 clones, roughly 86% of them present only once. The receptor was derived from a woman aged 45-59 years who had recovered from COVID-19. The specimen sequenced was peripheral blood.

The CDR3 protein is CASSLGGSLQETQYF. The CDR3 bases are TGTGCCAGCAGCTTGGGGGGGAGCTTACAAGAGACCCAGTACTTC. The V call is TRBV7-2, the J call TRBJ2-5, with 7 bases aligning to TRBD2. The CDR3 contains 15 residues. Trimming cost V 3 bases and J 2 bases; bases outside gene matches: 6. Germline lookup yields CDR1 SGHTA and CDR2 FQGNSA.